The clone carrying this T cell receptor (beta chain) was seen only a few times. TCRdb re-called the reads through MiXCR, storing one row per CDR3 protein. The repertoire holds about 360,000 distinct CDR3 sequences, 15% to 20% seen once, with 8.7% in the top ten. The source of the sample is a study of T cell repertoires in cytomegalovirus infection. V shed 5 bases and J shed 8 bases, with 13 bases lying between them. Germline V gene sequence: CDR1 SGHAT, CDR2 FQNNGV. There are 14 residues in the CDR3. This chain uses TRBV11-2 with TRBJ1-6, with TRBD1 as a possible D gene (6 bases). This sequence originates from a human donor in good health (CMV status not recorded). Some clones in this sample may be carry-over from other donors' samples. Sequenced input: PBMCs. CDR3 amino acids: CASSLRQADSPLHF. In nucleotides, the CDR3 is TGTGCCAGCAGCCTGAGACAGGCGGATTCACCCCTCCACTTT.